The next 27 T cell receptor beta chains were all read from a single sample in a study of post-analysis software for immune sequencing data. Incorporated into the TCR beta cDNA libraries were unique molecular identifiers, which served to reduce PCR and sequencing biases. MiXCR was run by TCRdb on the PCR reads, yielding one entry per CDR3 protein. The table records about 160,000 distinct CDR3 sequences, around 36% of them present only once. The sample consisted of blood, taken after autologous hematopoietic stem cell transplantation. The receptors here all came from a girl between 10 and 17 years old with multiple sclerosis.

The CDR3 DNA reads TGTGCCAGCAGCCAAAGAGACTCACTAGCGGTCCTCTACAATGAGCAGTTCTTC. As protein: CASSQRDSLAVLYNEQFF. The J gene is TRBJ2-1, the V gene TRBV14; TRBD2 matches 8 bases. The trim removed 2 bases at V and 3 bases at J, leaving 12 bases unmatched. This CDR3 region has 18 residues. CDR1 and CDR2 from the germline V gene are SGHDN and FVKESK.

The chain uses TRBV2 and TRBJ2-1, with D possibly TRBD2 on 6 matching bases. CDR3 length: 14 residues. The V end was cut by 7 bases, the J end by 6 bases, with 16 bases between. Germline CDR1 and CDR2: SNHLY and FYNNEI. This CDR3 reads CASIGTLRSNEQFF. The CDR3 nucleotides read TGTGCCAGCATCGGGACTCTACGCTCCAATGAGCAGTTCTTC.

This clonotype was observed many times. The chain is built from TRBV7-9 and TRBJ2-7, with unresolved D. Looked up from germline, CDR1 is SEHNR and CDR2 is FQNEAQ (reference sequence). V was clipped by 5 bases and J by 3 bases, with 8 bases between them. This CDR3 is 12 amino acids long. The CDR3 coding sequence is TGTGCCAGCAGCCAAATCTACTACGAGCAGTACTTC. Amino acids: CASSQIYYEQYF.

A remark on this clonotype: An end of the junction differs from the germline gene, which may be a read error. The chain links TRBV18 to TRBJ2-3; 7 bases agree with TRBD1. The germline V gene encodes CDR1 KGHSH and CDR2 LQKENI. The CDR3 runs 13 residues. The CDR3 here is CASPPEGADTQYF. The CDR3 region has the DNA TGTGCCAGCCCACCAGAGGGGGCGGATACGCAGTATTTT.

This clonotype was observed a few times. The chain uses TRBV7-9 and TRBJ2-7, with a weak D call TRBD1 (5 bases). Per germline, CDR1 SEHNR and CDR2 FQNEAQ (reference sequence). Between the trimmed V and J ends, which lost 5 bases and 1 base, there was a span of 30 bases. The CDR3 runs 20 residues. The CDR3 sequence: CASSPTMLQGIMEESYEQYF. CDR3 bases: TGTGCCAGCAGCCCAACAATGCTTCAGGGTATCATGGAAGAATCCTACGAGCAGTACTTC.

The rearrangement joins TRBV3-1 to TRBJ1-5; D may be TRBD1 (6 bases). V lost 0 bases, J lost 7 bases, and 13 bases lay in between. CDR1 is LGHDT, CDR2 YNNKEL, per germline (reference sequence). The CDR3 spans 15 residues. CDR3 DNA sequence: TGTGCCAGCAGCCAAGATAGCAGGGGCCGGCAGCCCCAGCATTTT. It encodes CASSQDSRGRQPQHF.

This clonotype was detected a few times. Compared with germline, one end of the junction differs, possibly owing to a read error. The chain employs TRBV7-7 and TRBJ2-1, with D possibly matching TRBD2 (6 bases). The CDR3 extends over 12 amino acids. Germline V gene lookup returns CDR1 SSHAT and CDR2 FNYEAQ (reference sequence). The CDR3 protein is CASSAGGNEQFF. CDR3 nucleotides: TGTGCTAGCAGCGCCGGGGGCAATGAGCAGTTCTTC.

This clonotype was detected once. This chain links TRBV11-2 with TRBJ2-3; 9 nucleotides match TRBD1. CDR1 is SGHAT and CDR2 is FQNNGV in the germline V gene. The CDR3 has 16 amino acids. V gave up 4 bases and J gave up 9 bases; unmatched junction bases: 14. As DNA, the CDR3 is TGTGCCAGCAGCTCCTCACAGGGGGCCTCGAGGTGGACGCAGTATTTT. It codes for CASSSSQGASRWTQYF.

The chain is built from TRBV12-3 or TRBV12-4 and TRBJ2-7; 9 nucleotides match TRBD1. The CDR3 is 14 amino acids. V lost 6 bases, J lost 8 bases, and 11 bases stayed unmatched. CDR3 loop: CASRRTGETHKQYF. Written as DNA, the CDR3 is TGTGCCAGCAGACGGACAGGGGAGACTCACAAGCAGTACTTC.

The genes are TRBV4-3 and TRBJ2-7; 7 bases match TRBD1. CDR3 length equals 15 residues. Trimming removed 0 bases from V and 2 bases from J; junction bases left unmatched: 4. Per the germline V gene, CDR1 is LGHNA and CDR2 is YSLEER. The CDR3 is CASSQEGQPTYEQYF. CDR3 in DNA: TGCGCCAGCAGCCAAGAGGGACAGCCAACCTACGAGCAGTACTTC.

This clonotype was detected once. The V and J genes are TRBV14 and TRBJ2-7; 10 nucleotides align to TRBD1. The V and J ends lost 3 bases and 7 bases, in that order; junction bases with no gene match: 9. Germline CDR1 is SGHDN and CDR2 is FVKESK. The CDR3 sequence is 15 residues long. CDR3 nucleotide sequence: TGTGCCAGCAGCCATCAACGGACAGGGGGAGTGGAGCAGTACTTC. Encoded protein: CASSHQRTGGVEQYF.

This clonotype came up a few times. The V and J genes are TRBV7-2 and TRBJ1-1; TRBD1 aligns across 8 bases. CDR3 length: 14 amino acids. The trim removed 5 bases at V and 3 bases at J, leaving 5 bases unmatched. Germline V gives CDR1 SGHTA, CDR2 FQGNSA. The chain's CDR3 is CASSLQGAYTEAFF. CDR3 coding DNA: TGTGCCAGCAGCCTCCAGGGGGCTTACACTGAAGCTTTCTTT.

This chain links TRBV11-2 with TRBJ2-5; TRBD1 agrees at 10 bases. The J call may be mistaken, given a closer DNA end match to TRBJ2-7. The germline CDR1 and CDR2 sequences are SGHAT and FQNNGV. This CDR3 region has 17 residues. As DNA, the CDR3 is TGTGCCAGCAGCCACCTCGACAGGGGGCGTACTCGGAACGAGCAGTACTTC. Protein sequence: CASSHLDRGRTRNEQYF.

This chain links TRBV2 with TRBJ2-5, with TRBD1 identical over 7 bases. The J call may be wrong; the DNA end is better matched by TRBJ2-7. CDR1 and CDR2 (germline): SNHLY, FYNNEI. This CDR3 is built from 15 residues. The CDR3 loop is CASSVMGQSNYEQYF. For the CDR3, the DNA is TGTGCCAGCAGTGTTATGGGACAGTCGAACTACGAGCAGTACTTC.

The chain carries TRBV7-2 and TRBJ2-3; D may be TRBD2 (5 bases). V was cut by 1 base and J by 0 bases, with 17 bases left in between. Germline CDR1 and CDR2: SGHTA and FQGNSA. The CDR3 is made up of 18 amino acids. The CDR3 is CASSLGLGGGSSTDTQYF. CDR3 DNA sequence: TGTGCCAGCAGCTTAGGCCTTGGCGGAGGATCTAGCACAGATACGCAGTATTTT.

As DNA, the CDR3 is TGCAGTGCTAGCCCTAGCGGGAGTATCTACAATGAGCAGTTCTTC. It translates to CSASPSGSIYNEQFF. The chain couples TRBV20-1 to TRBJ2-1; 10 bases are a match to TRBD2. Germline trimming cut 3 bases from V and 3 bases from J; bases unmatched to any gene: 5. The germline V gene has CDR1 DFQATT and CDR2 SNEGSKA (reference sequence). This CDR3 comprises 15 residues.

This clonotype was counted many times. The chain has TRBV20-1 and TRBJ2-3; TRBD2 agrees at 9 bases. Germline values: CDR1 DFQATT, CDR2 SNEGSKA (reference sequence). Trimming took 3 bases from V and 0 from J; bases not matched to a gene: 4. CDR3 size: 15 residues. The CDR3 DNA reads as TGCAGTGCTAGGACACTAGCGGGTAGCACAGATACGCAGTATTTT. Its protein product is CSARTLAGSTDTQYF.

Only a few counts were recorded for this clonotype. The chain links TRBV5-1 to TRBJ1-1; the D is unclear. The CDR3 is made up of 14 amino acids. CDR1 is SGHRS and CDR2 is YFSETQ in the germline V gene. V was trimmed by 0 bases and J by 4 bases, leaving 10 bases between them. The CDR3, as DNA: TGCGCCAGCAGCTTGGCCTTACCGGGCACTGAAGCTTTCTTT. The encoded protein is CASSLALPGTEAFF. Drawing the rest from reference TRBV5-1 and TRBJ1-1, the complete variable domain is KAGVTQTPRYLIKTRGQQVTLSCSPISGHRSVSWYQQTPGQGLQFLFEYFSETQRNKGNFPGRFSGRQFSNSRSEMNVSTLELGDSALYLCASSLALPGTEAFFGQGTRLTVV.

This rearrangement joins TRBV18 to TRBJ2-2; the D gene is possibly TRBD2 (5 bases). This CDR3 has 18 amino acids. The V end was cut by 2 bases, the J end by 1 base, with 17 bases between. CDR1 and CDR2 (germline): KGHSH, LQKENI. The CDR3 protein is CASSPTMGARMNTGELFF. The CDR3 region has the DNA TGTGCCAGCTCACCAACCATGGGAGCCAGGATGAACACCGGGGAGCTGTTTTTT.

This sequence joins TRBV10-3 and TRBJ2-5; D gene unclear. Germline loops: CDR1 ENHRY, CDR2 SYGVKD. This CDR3 is built from 13 residues. Trimming stripped 4 bases from V and 1 base from J, with 7 bases between. CDR3: CAISGAVQETQYF. Written as DNA, the CDR3 is TGTGCCATCAGTGGGGCGGTCCAAGAGACCCAGTACTTC.

J is TRBJ2-7 and V is TRBV9, with 12 bases aligning to TRBD2. The DNA end favors TRBJ2-5, so the J call may be wrong. CDR3 length: 16 residues. From germline, CDR1 is SGDLS and CDR2 YYNGEE. CDR3 amino acids: CASSVVASGGAETQYF. Here the CDR3 DNA reads TGTGCCAGCAGCGTAGTGGCTAGCGGGGGGGCGGAGACCCAGTACTTC.

The chain carries TRBV18 and TRBJ1-5; TRBD1 agrees at 7 bases. The V segment lost 3 bases and the J segment 6 bases; nucleotides outside the gene matches: 14. In germline, CDR1 is KGHSH, CDR2 LQKENI. The CDR3 is 17 residues long. The CDR3 coding sequence is TGTGCCAGCTCACCGAGCCCGACAGGGCGGGGTGGTCAGCCCCAGCATTTT. It yields the protein CASSPSPTGRGGQPQHF.

This clonotype was seen more than once but under ten times. A read error is possible here, since a much larger clone lies one base away. The rearrangement links TRBV20-1 to TRBJ2-1, with 10 nucleotides matching TRBD2. Germline CDR1 and CDR2: DFQATT and SNEGSKA (reference sequence). Trimming at V came to 3 bases and at J to 7 bases, leaving 9 bases not matched to a gene. The CDR3 extends over 15 amino acids. The CDR3 protein is CSARHGSGRGNEQFF. The CDR3 DNA is TGCAGTGCTAGGCACGGCAGCGGGAGGGGAAATGAGCAGTTCTTC.

In this sample, this clonotype turned up many times. The chain carries TRBV7-9 and TRBJ2-7, with 8 bases lining up with TRBD1. V dropped 5 bases and J dropped 3; count of bases not matched to a gene: 6. The CDR3 contains 14 residues. Germline V lookup: CDR1 SEHNR, CDR2 FQNEAQ (reference sequence). CDR3 DNA sequence: TGTGCCAGCAGCGGGGCAGGGGGCCACTACGAGCAGTACTTC. This encodes CASSGAGGHYEQYF. Together with reference TRBV7-9 and TRBJ2-7, the CDR3 gives the full variable domain: DTGVSQNPRHKITKRGQNVTFRCDPISEHNRLYWYRQTLGQGPEFLTYFQNEAQLEKSRLLSDRFSAERPKGSFSTLEIQRTEQGDSAMYLCASSGAGGHYEQYFGPGTRLTVT.

The chain couples TRBV24-1 to TRBJ2-7; 9 nucleotides line up with TRBD1. The J segment lost 0 bases and the V segment lost 4 bases, leaving 15 bases of the junction unmatched. The CDR3 is 19 residues long. CDR1 KGHDR and CDR2 SFDVKD come from the germline V gene. CDR3 sequence (DNA): TGTGCCACCAGTGACCGTAACATGCCGGGACAGGGCCCCTCCTACGAGCAGTACTTC. Its protein product is CATSDRNMPGQGPSYEQYF.

Comment on this clonotype: Sequence at one end of the junction differs from germline and may be a read error. The chain is built from TRBV15 and TRBJ2-3; D possibly corresponds to TRBD2 (6 bases). Germline V gene sequence: CDR1 LNHNV, CDR2 YYDKDF (reference sequence). This CDR3 is built from 18 residues. The CDR3 DNA is TGTGCCGCCAGCACAGGTATCCAGCGTGGGAGGATCCCAGATACGCAGTATTTT. Translation: CAASTGIQRGRIPDTQYF.

V is TRBV6-5 and J is TRBJ2-1; 8 bases match TRBD1. The germline V gene has CDR1 MNHEY and CDR2 SVGAGI. There are 18 residues in the CDR3. Unmatched junction bases numbered 8, after V lost 0 bases and J lost 1 base. CDR3 DNA sequence: TGTGCCAGCAGTTACTCGATCCCAGGGGGCTGGTCCTACAATGAGCAGTTCTTC. Encoded protein: CASSYSIPGGWSYNEQFF.